A single sample gave rise to the 5 T cell receptor beta chains below, sequenced in a study of early T cells in non-severe SARS-CoV-2 infection. TCRdb ran MiXCR on the 5' RACE reads and lists one entry per CDR3 protein. Found here are over 80,000 distinct CDR3 sequences, about 14% of them singletons; the top ten hold about 10%. The source material was whole blood. These receptors all stem from an adult who was a healthcare worker with PCR-confirmed SARS-CoV-2 infection or an uninfected control (not recorded which).

This chain uses TRBV2 with TRBJ1-5, with a weak D call TRBD1 (6 bases). Germline-derived CDR1 and CDR2 are SNHLY and FYNNEI. The CDR3 extends over 14 amino acids. Trimming pared 3 bases from V and 4 bases from J, leaving 10 bases between. CDR3 protein: CASSDGGRNQPQHF. The DNA for the CDR3 is TGTGCCAGCAGTGATGGGGGGCGAAATCAGCCCCAGCATTTT.

The gene calls are TRBV7-2 and TRBJ2-1; D perhaps matches TRBD1 (6 bases). The CDR3 length is 15 residues. Germline V CDR1 and CDR2: SGHTA, FQGNSA. V lost 5 bases to trimming and J lost 4 bases, with 15 bases between them. The CDR3 DNA reads TGTGCCAGCAGCCTTAGCACAGGGCTATACAATGAGCAGTTCTTC. As protein: CASSLSTGLYNEQFF.

This clonotype came up a few times. The chain is built from TRBV5-5 and TRBJ2-3; D possibly matches TRBD1 or TRBD2 (5 bases each). CDR1 and CDR2 (germline): SGHKS, YYEKEE (reference sequence). The CDR3 contains 17 residues. The V and J ends lost 3 bases and 2 bases respectively, with 19 bases between them. CDR3 nucleotide sequence: TGTGCCAGCAGCTCTAGCCCGGGTAGGGGAGTCACAGATACGCAGTATTTT. It is translated as CASSSSPGRGVTDTQYF.

The V and J genes are TRBV20-1 and TRBJ1-1; 7 bases are a match to TRBD1. Germline V gives CDR1 DFQATT, CDR2 SNEGSKA (reference sequence). V lost 6 bases and J lost 7; bases outside the gene matches: 5. The CDR3 is 11 residues long. CDR3 amino acids: CSARGQDEAFF. The CDR3 nucleotides are TGCAGTGCCCGAGGACAGGATGAAGCTTTCTTT.

The chain joins TRBV2 to TRBJ1-6; 12 nucleotides match TRBD1. The CDR3 extends over 15 amino acids. From germline, CDR1 is SNHLY and CDR2 FYNNEI. V trimming: 8 bases; J trimming: 6 bases; junction bases outside the gene matches: 5. CDR3 bases: TGTGCCAGCTGGGACAGGGGGCTGGGTAATTCACCCCTCCACTTT. Its protein product is CASWDRGLGNSPLHF.